This TCR beta chain was recorded in a study of CD8 T cells in ankylosing spondylitis. The CDR3 length is 13 residues. Whole-study results and caveats: Significant enrichment of disease-linked clones was reported in matched ankylosing spondylitis synovial fluid. A TCR beta motif of several highly homologous variants appeared characteristic of ankylosing spondylitis blood. Clones linked with disease were CD8+ and fairly uncommon in the peripheral blood.

This clonotype was seen ten or more times. Its antigen is not identified. Quantitative 5'-RACE with molecular barcodes was used to make the TCR beta libraries. TCRdb redid the calling of the 5' RACE reads with MiXCR, one entry per CDR3 protein. The table records about 330,000 distinct CDR3 sequences, 8% of them present only once. Material: blood, either unsorted or a sorted T cell fraction (not recorded which). The chain recombines TRBV21-1 with TRBJ1-1; the table's D call, TRBD1, has no DNA check behind it. TRBV21-1 is shown as a pseudogene. This TCR was recovered from a male donor with ankylosing spondylitis. The CDR3 DNA sequence: TGTGCCAGCAGCAATCGCAGGGCGACTGAAGCTTTCTTT. Amino acids: CASSNRRATEAFF.